This T cell receptor (beta chain) was sequenced during a study of monozygotic twins with inflammatory bowel disease (dated by TCRdb to between 2018 and 2021). Notes on the research overall: A total of some 28 monozygotic twin pairs were included in the full study, comprising nine German pairs (four IBD-concordant, five IBD-discordant) and 19 IBD-discordant Danish pairs. The search for disease-associated traits relied mainly on comparing IBD patients with their genetically identical healthy co-twins within discordant pairs. Each individual had, on average, about 151 000 unique TCRalpha sequences and 181 000 unique TCRbeta sequences available for analysis.

The CDR3 numbers 12 residues from cysteine through phenylalanine. The DNA sequence is not available. The CDR1 and CDR2 encoded by the germline V gene are SGHVS and FNYEAQ. On this clonotype itself: This receptor's antigen is unknown.

From each donor, an approximately 2.4 ml peripheral blood sample was drawn into PAXgene tubes and stored at -80 degrees C. Without any T cell sorting, total RNA was extracted from whole blood using the PAXgene blood miRNA kit on an automated QIAcube. Peripheral blood from monozygotic twin pairs concordant or discordant for inflammatory bowel disease was subjected to deep TCRalpha and TCRbeta repertoire profiling with unique molecular barcoding. Smoking habits were recorded for all twin pairs, and individuals were classified as current, former or never smokers. Library prep was done by 5' RACE. For each TCR library, approximately 4,000 ng of total RNA was used. For each sample, cDNA synthesis was carried out in eight separate reactions using SMARTScribe reverse transcriptase. During cDNA synthesis, template switching introduced unique molecular identifiers that contained a 6-nucleotide sample barcode. Two nested PCRs of roughly 16 and 10 cycles amplified the TCRalpha and TCRbeta cDNA, and bead purification followed each PCR. Before amplification, the cDNA was treated with uracil DNA-glycosylase and purified using the QIAquick PCR purification kit. The second PCR added Illumina TruSeq-compatible adapters along with sample-specific barcodes. Library quality and concentration were assessed using TapeStation and Qubit, and about 5 ng of each library was pooled. Sequencing of the pooled libraries was done on an Illumina HiSeq2500 single-index Rapid Run using custom sequencing primers and 2 x 100 bp reads. Under the source paper's analysis protocol: MiGEC version 1.2.6 was used for UMI-based consensus assembly, which corrected PCR and sequencing errors. MiXCR version 2.1.1 was used to carry out V(D)J alignment, clonotype assembly and CDR3 extraction. Gene usage, clonotype sharing and MAIT/NKT TCR abundance were normalised by analysing the top 1000, 10 000 and 20 000 clonotypes per sample. Diversity was computed as the inverse Simpson index with the vegan R package after downsampling to 27 000 UMIs. Paired Mann-Whitney U tests were applied to discordant twin pairs, with Benjamini-Hochberg correction for multiple testing. Each CDR3 protein sequence appears as one entry after TCRdb reprocessed the reads, and no DNA is included. The V and J calls follow TCRdb's processing rather than the paper's. The data table for this sample lists hundreds of thousands of distinct CDR3 sequences. The biggest ten clones account for approximately 5.4% of the sample.

Overall study outcomes, separate from this receptor: TCRbeta repertoire diversity, by inverse Simpson index, was decreased in IBD patients compared with their healthy co-twins. Compared with healthy twins, IBD patients shared fewer clonotypes with other individuals, and the difference was most pronounced in patients with signs of disease activity. The analysis was unable to tell different T cell subtypes apart. Repertoire similarity did not differ between concordant and discordant twins, possibly due to limited statistical power. Differing immunosuppressive treatments among patients may have added background noise and inter-individual variability to the repertoires. The results gave no support for a single strong signal or clonotype linked to IBD.

This receptor was taken from a human donor with ulcerative colitis or Crohn's disease, or a healthy co-twin of an affected twin (not recorded which). This chain joins TRBV7-6 to TRBJ2-1. The material sequenced was blood. The CDR3 region: CASSLGANEQFF.